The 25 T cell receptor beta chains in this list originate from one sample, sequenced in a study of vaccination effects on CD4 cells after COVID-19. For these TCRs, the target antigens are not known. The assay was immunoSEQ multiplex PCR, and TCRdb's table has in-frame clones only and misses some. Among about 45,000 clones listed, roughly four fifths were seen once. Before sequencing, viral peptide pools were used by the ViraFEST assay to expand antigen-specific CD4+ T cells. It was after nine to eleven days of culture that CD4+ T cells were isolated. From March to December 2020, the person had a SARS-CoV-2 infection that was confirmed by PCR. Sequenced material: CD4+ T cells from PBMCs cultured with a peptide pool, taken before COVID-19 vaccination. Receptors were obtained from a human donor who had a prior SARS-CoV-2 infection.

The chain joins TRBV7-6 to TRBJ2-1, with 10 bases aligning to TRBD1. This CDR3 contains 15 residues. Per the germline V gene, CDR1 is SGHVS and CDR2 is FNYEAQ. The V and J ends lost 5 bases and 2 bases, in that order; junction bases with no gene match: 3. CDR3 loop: CASSRGTGAYNEQFF. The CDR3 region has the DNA TGTGCCAGCAGCCGCGGGACAGGGGCCTACAATGAGCAGTTCTTC.

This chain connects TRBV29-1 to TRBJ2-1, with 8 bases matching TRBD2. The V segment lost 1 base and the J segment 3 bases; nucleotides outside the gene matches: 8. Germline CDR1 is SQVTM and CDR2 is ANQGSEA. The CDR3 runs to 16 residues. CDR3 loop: CSVEGRGGVDYNEQFF. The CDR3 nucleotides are TGCAGCGTTGAAGGACGGGGGGGGGTCGACTACAATGAGCAGTTCTTC.

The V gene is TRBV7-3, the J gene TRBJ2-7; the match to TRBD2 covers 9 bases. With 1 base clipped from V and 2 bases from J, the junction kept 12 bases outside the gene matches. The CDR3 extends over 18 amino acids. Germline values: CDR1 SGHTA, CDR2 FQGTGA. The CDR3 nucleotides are TGTGCCAGCAGCTTAAAAGGTCCTAGCGGGGCAAGCACCTACGAGCAGTACTTC. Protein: CASSLKGPSGASTYEQYF.

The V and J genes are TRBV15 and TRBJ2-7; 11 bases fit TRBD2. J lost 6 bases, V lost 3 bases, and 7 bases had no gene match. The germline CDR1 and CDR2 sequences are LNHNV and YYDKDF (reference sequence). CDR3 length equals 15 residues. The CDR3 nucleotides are TGTGCCACCAGCAGGCAACTAGCGGGAGTAAGCGAGCAGTACTTC. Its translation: CATSRQLAGVSEQYF.

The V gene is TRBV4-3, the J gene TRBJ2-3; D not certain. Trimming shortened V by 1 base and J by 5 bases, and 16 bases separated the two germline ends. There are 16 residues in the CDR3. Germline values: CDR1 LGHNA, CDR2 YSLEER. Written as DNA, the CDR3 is TGCGCCAGCAGCCAAGCGTCGTATTTAGCCCTAGATACGCAGTATTTT. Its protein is CASSQASYLALDTQYF.

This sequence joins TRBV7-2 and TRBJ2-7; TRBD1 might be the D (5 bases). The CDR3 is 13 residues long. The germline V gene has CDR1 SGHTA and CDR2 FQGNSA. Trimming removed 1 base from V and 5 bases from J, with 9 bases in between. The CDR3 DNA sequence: TGTGCCAGCAGCTTAGGGCAGGGCCACGAGCAGTACTTC. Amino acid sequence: CASSLGQGHEQYF.

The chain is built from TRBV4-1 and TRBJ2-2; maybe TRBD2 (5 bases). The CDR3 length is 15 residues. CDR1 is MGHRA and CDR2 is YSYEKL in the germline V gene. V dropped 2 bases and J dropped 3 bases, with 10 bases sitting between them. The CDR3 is CASSQPQRYTGELFF. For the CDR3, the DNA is TGCGCCAGCAGCCAACCCCAGCGGTACACCGGGGAGCTGTTTTTT.

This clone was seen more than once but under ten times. The CDR3 DNA reads TGTGCCAGCACGGCGGGGGGGCCGGCAGAGTACTTC. This gives the protein CASTAGGPAEYF. The chain carries TRBV2 and TRBJ2-7; 9 bases agree with TRBD2. The germline V gene has CDR1 SNHLY and CDR2 FYNNEI. V lost 7 bases to trimming and J lost 11 bases; unmatched junction nucleotides: 9. This CDR3 has 12 amino acids.

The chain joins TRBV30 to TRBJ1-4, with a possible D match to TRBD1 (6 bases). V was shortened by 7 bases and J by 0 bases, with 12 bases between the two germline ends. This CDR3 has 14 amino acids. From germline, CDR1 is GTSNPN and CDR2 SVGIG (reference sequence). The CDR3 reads CASQQGTTNEKLFF. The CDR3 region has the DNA TGTGCCTCACAACAGGGCACAACTAATGAAAAACTGTTTTTT.

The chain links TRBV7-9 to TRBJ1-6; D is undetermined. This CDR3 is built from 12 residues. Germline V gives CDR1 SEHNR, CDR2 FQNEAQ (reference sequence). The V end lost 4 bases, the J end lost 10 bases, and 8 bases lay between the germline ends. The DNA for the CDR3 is TGTGCCAGCAGCTCCCCATACTCACCCCTCCACTTT. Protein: CASSSPYSPLHF.

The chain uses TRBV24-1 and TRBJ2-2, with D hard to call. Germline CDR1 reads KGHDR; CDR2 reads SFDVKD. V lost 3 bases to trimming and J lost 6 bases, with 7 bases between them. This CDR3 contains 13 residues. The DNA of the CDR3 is TGTGCCACCAGTGATCTGAGCCCCGGGGAGCTGTTTTTT. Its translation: CATSDLSPGELFF.

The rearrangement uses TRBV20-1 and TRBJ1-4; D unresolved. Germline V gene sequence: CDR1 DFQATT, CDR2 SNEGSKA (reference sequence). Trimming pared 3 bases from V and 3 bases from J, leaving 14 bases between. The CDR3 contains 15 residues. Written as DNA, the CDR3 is TGCAGTGCTAGTGTGGCAGGCGGTGCTAATGAAAAACTGTTTTTT. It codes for CSASVAGGANEKLFF.

The CDR3 reads CASSYRQGLVEQFF. The CDR3 coding sequence is TGTGCCAGCAGTTACCGGCAGGGGTTGGTTGAGCAGTTCTTC. V and J are TRBV6-5 and TRBJ2-1, with D maybe TRBD1 (6 bases). The V end was cut by 2 bases, the J end by 9 bases, with 14 bases between. The CDR3 covers 14 residues. Germline V gene lookup returns CDR1 MNHEY and CDR2 SVGAGI.

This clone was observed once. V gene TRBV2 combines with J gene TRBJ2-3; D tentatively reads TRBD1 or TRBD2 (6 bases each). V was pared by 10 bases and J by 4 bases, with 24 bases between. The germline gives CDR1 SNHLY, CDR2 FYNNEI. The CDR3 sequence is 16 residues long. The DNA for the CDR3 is TGTGCCATCTACCTTCGGGGGCAACGGGCGGCAGATACGCAGTATTTT. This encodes CAIYLRGQRAADTQYF.

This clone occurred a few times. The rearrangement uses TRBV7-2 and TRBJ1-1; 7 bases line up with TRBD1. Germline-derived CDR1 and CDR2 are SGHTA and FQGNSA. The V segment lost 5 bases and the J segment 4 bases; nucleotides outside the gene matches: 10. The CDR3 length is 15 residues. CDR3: CASSLSQGWATEAFF. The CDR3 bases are TGTGCCAGCAGCCTATCACAGGGGTGGGCCACTGAAGCTTTCTTT.

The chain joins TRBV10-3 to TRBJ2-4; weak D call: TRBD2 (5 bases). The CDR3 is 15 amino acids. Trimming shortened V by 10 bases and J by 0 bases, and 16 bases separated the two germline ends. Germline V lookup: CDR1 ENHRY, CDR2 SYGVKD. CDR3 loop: CATAGGNIAKNIQYF. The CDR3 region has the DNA TGTGCCACCGCGGGTGGAAACATAGCCAAAAACATTCAGTACTTC.

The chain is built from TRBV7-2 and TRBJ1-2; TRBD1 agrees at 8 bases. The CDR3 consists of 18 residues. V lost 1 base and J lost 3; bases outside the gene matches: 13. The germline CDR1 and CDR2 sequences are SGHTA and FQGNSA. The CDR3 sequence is CASSLVSGGRSVHYGYTF. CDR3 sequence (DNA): TGTGCCAGCAGCTTAGTATCAGGGGGCCGATCGGTTCACTATGGCTACACCTTC.

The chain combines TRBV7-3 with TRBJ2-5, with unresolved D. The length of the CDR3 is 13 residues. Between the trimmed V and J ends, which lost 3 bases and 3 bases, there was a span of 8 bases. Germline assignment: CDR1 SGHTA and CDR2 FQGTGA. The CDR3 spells CASSFIREETQYF. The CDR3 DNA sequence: TGTGCCAGCAGCTTTATCCGGGAAGAGACCCAGTACTTC.

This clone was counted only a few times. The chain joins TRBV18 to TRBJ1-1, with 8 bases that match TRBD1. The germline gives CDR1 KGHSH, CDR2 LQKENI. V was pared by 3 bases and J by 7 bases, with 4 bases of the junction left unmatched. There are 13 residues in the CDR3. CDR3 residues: CASSPGQENEAFF. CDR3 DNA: TGTGCCAGCTCACCGGGACAGGAAAATGAAGCTTTCTTT.

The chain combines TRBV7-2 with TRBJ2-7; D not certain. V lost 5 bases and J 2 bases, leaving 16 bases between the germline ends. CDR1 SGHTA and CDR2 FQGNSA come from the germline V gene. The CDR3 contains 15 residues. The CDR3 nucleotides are TGTGCCAGCAGCAGGCGTCGGACGGTCCCCTACGAGCAGTACTTC. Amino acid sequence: CASSRRRTVPYEQYF.

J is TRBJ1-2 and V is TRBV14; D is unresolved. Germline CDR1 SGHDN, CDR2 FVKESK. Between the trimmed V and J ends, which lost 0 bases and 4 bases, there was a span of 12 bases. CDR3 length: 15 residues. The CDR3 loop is CASSQDLRTGYGYTF. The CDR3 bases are TGTGCCAGCAGCCAAGATTTACGTACTGGCTATGGCTACACCTTC.

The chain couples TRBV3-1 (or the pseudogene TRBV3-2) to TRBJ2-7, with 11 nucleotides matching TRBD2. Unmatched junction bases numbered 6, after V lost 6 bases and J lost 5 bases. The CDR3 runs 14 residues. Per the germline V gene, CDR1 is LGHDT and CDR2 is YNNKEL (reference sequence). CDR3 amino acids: CASRNGLAGHEQYF. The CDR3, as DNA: TGTGCCAGCAGGAACGGACTAGCGGGTCACGAGCAGTACTTC.

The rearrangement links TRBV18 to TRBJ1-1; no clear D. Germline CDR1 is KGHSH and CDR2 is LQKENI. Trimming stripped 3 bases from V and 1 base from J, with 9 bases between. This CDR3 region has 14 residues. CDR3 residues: CASSPLVGNTEAFF. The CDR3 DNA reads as TGTGCCAGCTCACCTCTAGTGGGGAACACTGAAGCTTTCTTT.

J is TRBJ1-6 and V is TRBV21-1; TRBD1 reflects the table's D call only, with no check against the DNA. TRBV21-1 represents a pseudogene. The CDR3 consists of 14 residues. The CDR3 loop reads CASGTGHHNSPLHF. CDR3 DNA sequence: TGTGCCAGCGGGACAGGACATCATAATTCACCCCTCCACTTT.

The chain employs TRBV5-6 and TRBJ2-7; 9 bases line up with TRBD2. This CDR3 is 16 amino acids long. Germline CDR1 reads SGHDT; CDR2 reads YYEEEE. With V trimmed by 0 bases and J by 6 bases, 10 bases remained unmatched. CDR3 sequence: CASSLVLPAGGGEQYF. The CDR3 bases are TGTGCCAGCAGCTTGGTTCTGCCAGCGGGGGGCGGCGAGCAGTACTTC. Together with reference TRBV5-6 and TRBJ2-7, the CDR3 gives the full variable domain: DAGVTQSPTHLIKTRGQQVTLRCSPKSGHDTVSWYQQALGQGPQFIFQYYEEEERQRGNFPDRFSGHQFPNYSSELNVNALLLGDSALYLCASSLVLPAGGGEQYFGPGTRLTVT.